This record concerns one T cell receptor beta chain sequence. Its cognate antigen is unknown. This CDR3 comprises 16 residues. Sequencing used immunoSEQ multiplex PCR; TCRdb keeps in-frame clones, though not all of them. The table lists more than 100,000 clones, 70% to 90% of them singletons. This specimen belongs to a study of T cell responses to AZD1222 COVID-19 vaccine. Study results and limitations: After the peak T cell response, and only then, were repertoires sampled.

This chain links TRBV1 with TRBJ2-3; no check of the table's D call, TRBD2, against the DNA was made. TRBV1 is noted as a pseudogene. This clonotype was sampled from an adult in good health. The sample here was peripheral blood, taken on day 0 of AZD1222 vaccination. The CDR3 spells CTSSQVPGGATDTQYF. The CDR3 DNA sequence: TGCACCAGCAGCCAAGTTCCCGGGGGGGCGACAGATACGCAGTATTTT.